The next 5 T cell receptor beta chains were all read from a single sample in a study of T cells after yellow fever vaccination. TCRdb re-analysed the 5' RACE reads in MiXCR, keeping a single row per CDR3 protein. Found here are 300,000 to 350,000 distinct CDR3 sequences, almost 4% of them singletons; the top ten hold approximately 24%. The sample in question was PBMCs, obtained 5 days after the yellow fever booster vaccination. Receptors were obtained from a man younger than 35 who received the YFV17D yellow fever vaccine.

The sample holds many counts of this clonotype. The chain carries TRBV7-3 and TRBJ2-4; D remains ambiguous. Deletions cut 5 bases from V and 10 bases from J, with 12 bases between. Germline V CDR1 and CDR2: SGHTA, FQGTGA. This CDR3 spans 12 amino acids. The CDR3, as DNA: TGTGCCAGCAGCCCGGACCGACGAATTCAGTACTTC. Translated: CASSPDRRIQYF.

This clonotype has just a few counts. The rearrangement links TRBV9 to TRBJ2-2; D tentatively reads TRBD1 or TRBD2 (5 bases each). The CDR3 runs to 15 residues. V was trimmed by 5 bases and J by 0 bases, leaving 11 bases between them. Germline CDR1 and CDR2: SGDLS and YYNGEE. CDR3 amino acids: CASSPRGANTGELFF. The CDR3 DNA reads TGTGCCAGCAGTCCTAGAGGGGCGAACACCGGGGAGCTGTTTTTT.

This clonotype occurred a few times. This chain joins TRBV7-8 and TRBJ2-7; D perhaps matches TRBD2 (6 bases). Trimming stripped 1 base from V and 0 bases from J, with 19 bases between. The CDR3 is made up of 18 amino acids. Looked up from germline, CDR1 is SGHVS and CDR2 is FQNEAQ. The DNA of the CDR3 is TGTGCCAGCAGCTTAGGCTTCGGGTTTCAGGAGGGCTCCTACGAGCAGTACGTC. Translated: CASSLGFGFQEGSYEQYV.

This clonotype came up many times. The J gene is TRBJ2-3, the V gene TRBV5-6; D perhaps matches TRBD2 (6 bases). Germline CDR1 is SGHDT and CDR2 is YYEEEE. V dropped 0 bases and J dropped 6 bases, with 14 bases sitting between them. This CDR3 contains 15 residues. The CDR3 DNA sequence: TGTGCCAGCAGCTTGGGGTCAGGGAGGTGGGATACGCAGTATTTT. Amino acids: CASSLGSGRWDTQYF. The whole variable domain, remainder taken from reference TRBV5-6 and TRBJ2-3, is DAGVTQSPTHLIKTRGQQVTLRCSPKSGHDTVSWYQQALGQGPQFIFQYYEEEERQRGNFPDRFSGHQFPNYSSELNVNALLLGDSALYLCASSLGSGRWDTQYFGPGTRLTVL.

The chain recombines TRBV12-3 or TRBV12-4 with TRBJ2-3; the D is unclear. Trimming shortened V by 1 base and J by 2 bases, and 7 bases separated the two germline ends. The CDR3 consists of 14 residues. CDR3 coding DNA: TGTGCCAGCAGTTTAGTGGCTACCACAGATACGCAGTATTTT. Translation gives CASSLVATTDTQYF.